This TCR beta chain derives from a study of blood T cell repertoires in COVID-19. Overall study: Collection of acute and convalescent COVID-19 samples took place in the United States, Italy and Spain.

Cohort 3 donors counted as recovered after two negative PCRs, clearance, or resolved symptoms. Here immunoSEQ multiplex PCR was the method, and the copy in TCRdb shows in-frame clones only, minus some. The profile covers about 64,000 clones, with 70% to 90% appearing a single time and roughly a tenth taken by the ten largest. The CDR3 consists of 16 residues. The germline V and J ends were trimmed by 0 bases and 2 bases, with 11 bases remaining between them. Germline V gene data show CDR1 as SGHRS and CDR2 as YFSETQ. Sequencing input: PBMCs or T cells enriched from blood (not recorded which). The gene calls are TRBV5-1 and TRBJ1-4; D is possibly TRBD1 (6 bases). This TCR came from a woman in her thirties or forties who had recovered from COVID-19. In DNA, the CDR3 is TGCGCCAGCAGCTTGGGGACAGTGGGGACTAATGAAAAACTGTTTTTT. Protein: CASSLGTVGTNEKLFF.